This T cell receptor beta chain stems from a study of shared clonotypes between healthy human individuals. Naive CD8 cells lacked CD45RO, underwent positive selection for CCR7 and left out terminally differentiated effector memory CD45RA+ cells. Produced via immunoSEQ multiplex PCR; TCRdb's table is partial and in-frame only. The sample holds about 2,200,000 clones; approximately 94% are singletons and the top ten take under 2%. The CDR3 extends over 17 amino acids. V dropped 3 bases and J dropped 2 bases, with 19 bases sitting between them. CDR1 is PRHDT and CDR2 is FYEKMQ in the germline V gene (reference sequence).

This receptor was taken from a man younger than 35 in good health. Some clones in this sample may be carry-over from other donors' samples. The sequenced material came from naive CD8+ T cells from PBMCs. The chain uses TRBV13 and TRBJ2-5, with D maybe TRBD1 (5 bases). The CDR3 reads CASSFGPPSTDQETQYF. The DNA for the CDR3 is TGTGCCAGCAGCTTTGGCCCTCCCTCGACAGATCAAGAGACCCAGTACTTC.